The 27 T cell receptor beta chains below were found in one sample sequenced in a study of identical twins. MiXCR, run by TCRdb on the 5' RACE reads, gives a single entry per CDR3 protein. Of roughly 750,000 distinct CDR3 sequences listed, 20% to 25% were seen once; the top ten hold approximately 4.3%. The same sample was also studied in work on T cells expressing NK-cell markers.

The sample taken for sequencing was PBMCs. All receptors come from a woman aged 18-29 years in good health.

The CDR3 DNA sequence: TGTGCCAGCAGTTCGTTCCTCGGTGGTGGCACAGATACGCAGTATTTT. Amino acid sequence: CASSSFLGGGTDTQYF. The chain employs TRBV27 and TRBJ2-3, with no clear D. The CDR3 totals 16 residues. The germline CDR1 and CDR2 sequences are MNHEY and SMNVEV (reference sequence). Trimming left V 4 bases short and J 1 base short, with 15 bases between.

This clonotype was recorded many times. The genes are TRBV12-3 or TRBV12-4 and TRBJ1-1; D is unresolved. Trimming pared 3 bases from V and 3 bases from J, leaving 11 bases between. This CDR3 spans 14 amino acids. The CDR3 is CASSFGREDTEAFF. The CDR3 region has the DNA TGTGCCAGCAGTTTCGGGCGGGAGGACACTGAAGCTTTCTTT.

This clonotype was seen more than once but under ten times. V usage is TRBV10-3 and J usage is TRBJ2-7; 9 bases align to TRBD2. The ends lost 1 base at V and 3 bases at J; junction bases unmatched: 1. This CDR3 comprises 14 residues. Germline CDR1 is ENHRY and CDR2 is SYGVKD. The CDR3 coding sequence is TGTGCCATCAGTGAGTTTAGCGGGGGCTACGAGCAGTACTTC. Its protein product is CAISEFSGGYEQYF.

This clonotype has only a few counts. This rearrangement joins TRBV6-5 to TRBJ1-3; no definite D call. Germline-derived CDR1 and CDR2 are MNHEY and SVGAGI. The CDR3 loop spans 15 amino acids. V shed 2 bases and J shed 0 bases, with 8 bases lying between them. This CDR3 is CASSYTRSSGNTIYF. In nucleotides, the CDR3 is TGTGCCAGCAGTTACACTAGGAGCTCTGGAAACACCATATATTTT.

The V call is TRBV7-9, the J call TRBJ2-2; a possible D gene is TRBD1 (6 bases). V lost 5 bases, J lost 4 bases, and 20 bases lay in between. This CDR3 contains 17 residues. Germline CDR1 and CDR2: SEHNR and FQNEAQ (reference sequence). The CDR3, as DNA: TGTGCCAGCAGCCAGACAAACAGGGCAATATCCACCGGGGAGCTGTTTTTT. Translation gives CASSQTNRAISTGELFF.

This clonotype was found many times. The V call is TRBV5-1, the J call TRBJ2-7; D remains unclear. Trimming stripped 4 bases from V and 6 bases from J, with 11 bases between. The germline gives CDR1 SGHRS, CDR2 YFSETQ. The CDR3 has 12 residues. The CDR3 loop is CASSPDLGEQYF. DNA for the CDR3: TGCGCCAGCAGCCCCGACCTTGGCGAGCAGTACTTC.

V is TRBV20-1 and J is TRBJ2-3; D tentatively reads TRBD1 or TRBD2 (5 bases each). Looked up from germline, CDR1 is DFQATT and CDR2 is SNEGSKA (reference sequence). The V end lost 5 bases, the J end lost 2 bases, and 14 bases lay between the germline ends. The CDR3 runs 14 residues. The CDR3 DNA reads TGCAGTGCTCCCGGGACGGGAATCACAGATACGCAGTATTTT. Its protein product is CSAPGTGITDTQYF.

V and J are TRBV6-5 and TRBJ2-3; the D gene is possibly TRBD2 (5 bases). The germline V gene encodes CDR1 MNHEY and CDR2 SVGAGI. CDR3 length: 15 amino acids. Trimming left V 2 bases short and J 0 bases short, with 9 bases between. The CDR3: CASSYPSFSTDTQYF. The DNA of the CDR3 is TGTGCCAGCAGTTACCCTAGCTTTAGCACAGATACGCAGTATTTT.

This clonotype was counted a few times. The chain links TRBV5-4 to TRBJ2-3, with TRBD2 matching 9 bases. The CDR3 has 16 amino acids. Germline CDR1 SGHNT, CDR2 YYREEE (reference sequence). The V gene end was trimmed by 3 bases and the J gene end by 6 bases; junction bases not matched to a gene: 11. CDR3 protein: CASSSGPGLASDTQYF. The CDR3 DNA reads as TGTGCCAGCAGCTCCGGTCCGGGACTAGCTTCCGATACGCAGTATTTT.

The chain links TRBV5-5 to TRBJ1-1; D is perhaps TRBD1 (5 bases). V was clipped by 0 bases and J by 2 bases, with 8 bases between them. Germline CDR1 is SGHKS and CDR2 is YYEKEE (reference sequence). The CDR3 is 14 residues long. CDR3 residues: CASSLEGYNTEAFF. CDR3 nucleotide sequence: TGTGCCAGCAGCTTGGAGGGGTACAACACTGAAGCTTTCTTT.

The V and J genes are TRBV6-2 or TRBV6-3 and TRBJ2-7; 9 nucleotides line up with TRBD1. From germline, CDR1 is MNHEY and CDR2 SVGEGT. This CDR3 is built from 15 residues. The V gene end was trimmed by 6 bases and the J gene end by 2 bases; junction bases not matched to a gene: 8. CDR3 residues: CASSAGQGSTYEQYF. In DNA, the CDR3 is TGTGCCAGCAGCGCTGGACAGGGGTCGACCTACGAGCAGTACTTC.

The table lists this clonotype with many counts. The V gene is TRBV29-1, the J gene TRBJ2-1; D is perhaps TRBD1 (5 bases). Per germline, CDR1 SQVTM and CDR2 ANQGSEA. There are 12 residues in the CDR3. Trimming removed 6 bases at V and 6 bases at J, with 12 bases between. This chain's CDR3 is CSVTPGINEQFF. The CDR3 DNA reads as TGCAGCGTAACCCCAGGGATCAATGAGCAGTTCTTC.

The chain employs TRBV11-2 and TRBJ2-5; D is uncertain. This CDR3 region has 13 residues. V gave up 2 bases and J gave up 5 bases, with 9 bases separating them. Germline V CDR1 and CDR2: SGHAT, FQNNGV. As DNA, the CDR3 is TGTGCCAGCAGCTTACGGTCTTCCGAGACCCAGTACTTC. This translates into CASSLRSSETQYF.

The chain combines TRBV6-2 or TRBV6-3 with TRBJ2-1, with 8 bases matching TRBD2. V shed 2 bases and J 8 bases; nucleotides not matched to a gene: 8. Germline V gene sequence: CDR1 MNHEY, CDR2 SVGEGT. The CDR3 runs to 15 residues. Here the CDR3 reads CASSYPNSGTYEQFF. The CDR3 DNA follows: TGTGCCAGCAGTTACCCCAATAGCGGGACGTATGAGCAGTTCTTC.

The chain links TRBV13 to TRBJ1-3; D call uncertain. This CDR3 comprises 12 residues. The V and J ends lost 5 bases and 11 bases respectively, with 13 bases between them. Germline V gene data show CDR1 as PRHDT and CDR2 as FYEKMQ (reference sequence). CDR3: CASSPYGGPIYF. CDR3 in DNA: TGTGCCAGCAGCCCCTACGGCGGTCCCATATATTTT.

The CDR3 spells CASSAISGRAEDEQFF. The CDR3 nucleotides are TGCGCCAGCAGCGCCATTAGCGGGAGGGCCGAAGATGAGCAGTTCTTC. The rearrangement links TRBV4-3 to TRBJ2-1; 11 positions agree with TRBD2. The germline V gene encodes CDR1 LGHNA and CDR2 YSLEER. With V trimmed by 5 bases and J by 8 bases, 11 bases remained unmatched. This CDR3 contains 16 residues.

This clonotype showed up many times. Compared with germline, one end of the junction differs, possibly owing to a read error. The gene calls are TRBV11-2 and TRBJ2-1; TRBD2 is a possible D gene (6 bases). Germline CDR1 is SGHAT and CDR2 is FQNNGV. The CDR3 is 11 amino acids. CDR3 sequence: CASSLREEQFF. Here the CDR3 DNA reads TGCGCCAGCAGCCTACGGGAGGAGCAGTTCTTC.

This clonotype appeared a few times. This chain links TRBV6-5 with TRBJ2-1; 10 nucleotides line up with TRBD2. The junction had 5 bases not matched to a gene; V was cut back by 0 bases and J by 6 bases. CDR3 length equals 16 residues. Per the germline V gene, CDR1 is MNHEY and CDR2 is SVGAGI. The CDR3 here is CASSYSSSGRGNEQFF. The CDR3 DNA reads as TGTGCCAGCAGTTACTCGTCGAGCGGGAGGGGCAATGAGCAGTTCTTC.

The CDR3 spells CASCRGAHEQYF. CDR3 coding DNA: TGTGCCAGCTGTAGGGGGGCCCACGAGCAGTACTTC. The chain combines TRBV12-3 or TRBV12-4 with TRBJ2-7, with D perhaps matching TRBD1 or TRBD2 (6 bases each). The germline V and J ends were trimmed by 8 bases and 5 bases, with 13 bases remaining between them. The CDR3 spans 12 residues.

This clonotype has just a few counts. The chain recombines TRBV24-1 with TRBJ2-7; D is undetermined. The CDR3 has 13 residues. The V end was cut by 4 bases, the J end by 3 bases, with 9 bases between. Germline V lookup: CDR1 KGHDR, CDR2 SFDVKD. The CDR3 reads CATSETPFYEQYF. CDR3 DNA sequence: TGTGCCACCAGTGAGACTCCGTTCTACGAGCAGTACTTC.

This clonotype has just a few counts. The CDR3: CASSPGTGGFEQYF. CDR3 bases: TGTGCCAGCAGTCCCGGGACGGGGGGTTTCGAGCAGTACTTC. The rearrangement uses TRBV25-1 and TRBJ2-7; 7 nucleotides line up with TRBD2. CDR1 and CDR2 from the germline V gene are MGHDK and SYGVNS. V lost 5 bases to trimming and J lost 6 bases; unmatched junction nucleotides: 10. This CDR3 is 14 amino acids long.

In this sample, this clonotype turned up a few times. This chain uses TRBV24-1 with TRBJ2-1, with D perhaps given as TRBD1 or TRBD2 (5 bases each). The germline V gene encodes CDR1 KGHDR and CDR2 SFDVKD. The V gene lost 7 bases and the J gene lost 7 bases, with 19 bases spanning the gap. The CDR3 has 15 amino acids. CDR3 sequence: CATSDYLGTPNEQFF. The CDR3, as DNA: TGTGCCACCAGCGACTATTTGGGGACGCCAAATGAGCAGTTCTTC.

This clonotype was counted between two and nine times. The rearrangement uses TRBV12-3 or TRBV12-4 and TRBJ2-1; 10 positions match TRBD2. CDR3 size: 15 residues. The J segment lost 5 bases and the V segment lost 6 bases, leaving 7 bases of the junction unmatched. The CDR3 bases are TGTGCCAGCAGAACCGGGACTAGCGTTAACAATGAGCAGTTCTTC. This codes for CASRTGTSVNNEQFF.

The rearrangement uses TRBV7-2 and TRBJ2-7; TRBD1 matches at 7 bases. With V trimmed by 5 bases and J by 5 bases, 3 bases remained unmatched. Germline V gives CDR1 SGHTA, CDR2 FQGNSA. There are 12 residues in the CDR3. The CDR3 coding sequence is TGTGCCAGCAGCAAAACAGGGGACGAGCAGTACTTC. Translating it yields CASSKTGDEQYF.

This chain connects TRBV11-3 to TRBJ1-2; 8 bases agree with TRBD1. Germline V lookup: CDR1 SGHNT, CDR2 YENEEA. With V trimmed by 5 bases and J by 8 bases, 10 bases remained unmatched. CDR3 length: 14 residues. The CDR3 loop is CASSDNTGGRGYTF. CDR3 bases: TGTGCCAGCAGCGATAATACAGGGGGTCGGGGCTACACCTTC. Full variable domain (missing parts from reference TRBV11-3 and TRBJ1-2): EAGVVQSPRYKIIEKKQPVAFWCNPISGHNTLYWYLQNLGQGPELLIRYENEEAVDDSQLPKDRFSAERLKGVDSTLKIQPAELGDSAVYLCASSDNTGGRGYTFGSGTRLTVV.

This clonotype was observed a handful of times. V is TRBV6-5 and J is TRBJ1-5; weak D call: TRBD1 (5 bases). The V and J ends lost 2 bases and 7 bases respectively, with 15 bases between them. Germline V gene data show CDR1 as MNHEY and CDR2 as SVGAGI. This CDR3 spans 15 amino acids. The chain's CDR3 is CASSYEQGKDQPQHF. The CDR3 nucleotides read TGTGCCAGCAGTTACGAGCAGGGAAAGGACCAGCCCCAGCATTTT.

This clonotype was recorded many times. This chain joins TRBV12-3 or TRBV12-4 and TRBJ2-1; possible D gene TRBD2, 5 bases. CDR3 length: 14 residues. V lost 2 bases and J lost 2, with 7 bases in between. The CDR3 nucleotides are TGTGCCAGCAGTTTAAACGGGGCCTACAATGAGCAGTTCTTC. Encoded protein: CASSLNGAYNEQFF.